The 30 T cell receptor beta chains in this list originate from one sample, sequenced in a study of shared clonotypes between healthy human individuals. The table came from immunoSEQ multiplex PCR; TCRdb's copy has only in-frame clones and leaves some out. The sample shows about 1 million clones, roughly 80% of them seen only once. Sequenced material: memory CD4+ T cells sorted from blood. Subset described: CD45RA-negative fraction. These receptors were collected from a man aged 18 to 30 in good health.

The chain is built from TRBV28 and TRBJ1-2, with a tentative D call TRBD1 (5 bases). Germline V gene lookup returns CDR1 MDHEN and CDR2 SYDVKM. V lost 3 bases, J lost 5 bases, and 16 bases lay in between. This CDR3 contains 15 residues. The CDR3 loop is CASSLGSPEGYGYTF. Written as DNA, the CDR3 is TGTGCCAGCAGTTTGGGTTCGCCTGAGGGGTATGGCTACACCTTC.

Comment on this clone: Other DNA variants within this sample encode the same CDR3. The chain couples TRBV19 to TRBJ1-5, with unresolved D. V was cut by 0 bases and J by 1 base, with 4 bases left in between. CDR3 length: 14 amino acids. The germline gives CDR1 LNHDA, CDR2 SQIVND (reference sequence). CDR3 sequence reads: CASSIDRSNQPQHF. CDR3 DNA sequence: TGTGCCAGTAGTATAGACAGGAGCAATCAGCCCCAGCATTTT. The full variable domain, its missing parts supplied by reference TRBV19 and TRBJ1-5, is DGGITQSPKYLFRKEGQNVTLSCEQNLNHDAMYWYRQDPGQGLRLIYYSQIVNDFQKGDIAEGYSVSREKKESFPLTVTSAQKNPTAFYLCASSIDRSNQPQHFGDGTRLSIL.

V and J are TRBV7-3 and TRBJ1-2; D is uncertain. Per the germline V gene, CDR1 is SGHTA and CDR2 is FQGTGA. V was clipped by 2 bases and J by 10 bases, with 14 bases between them. The CDR3 has 13 amino acids. The CDR3 DNA reads as TGTGCCAGCAGCTTATACCCGGGAGCGGTCTACACCTTC. Translation: CASSLYPGAVYTF.

V usage is TRBV7-9 and J usage is TRBJ2-1; D possibly matches TRBD1 or TRBD2 (6 bases each). The germline V and J ends were trimmed by 0 bases and 6 bases, with 12 bases remaining between them. CDR1 is SEHNR, CDR2 FQNEAQ, per germline (reference sequence). The CDR3 is made up of 15 amino acids. The DNA for the CDR3 is TGTGCCAGCAGCTTAGCCGGGGGCAACCGCAATGAGCAGTTCTTC. It yields the protein CASSLAGGNRNEQFF.

This chain uses TRBV10-3 with TRBJ2-7; 9 bases line up with TRBD1. Germline V gene data show CDR1 as ENHRY and CDR2 as SYGVKD. The trim removed 6 bases at V and 3 bases at J, leaving 6 bases unmatched. CDR3 length equals 14 residues. In DNA, the CDR3 is TGTGCCATCAGGGGGACAGGGTCTGACTACGAGCAGTACTTC. Its translation: CAIRGTGSDYEQYF.

In this sample, this clone turned up a few times. The sample contains more than one DNA sequence encoding this CDR3. CDR3 coding DNA: TGTGCCAGCAGCCCGGACACTTTCAATCAGCCCCAGCATTTT. This translates into CASSPDTFNQPQHF. The chain employs TRBV7-2 and TRBJ1-5, with D tentatively TRBD1 (5 bases). The CDR3 contains 14 residues. In germline, CDR1 is SGHTA, CDR2 FQGNSA. V dropped 5 bases and J dropped 3 bases, with 11 bases sitting between them. The complete variable domain, with remaining parts taken from reference TRBV7-2 and TRBJ1-5, reads GAGVSQSPSNKVTEKGKDVELRCDPISGHTALYWYRQSLGQGLEFLIYFQGNSAPDKSGLPSDRFSAERTGGSVSTLTIQRTQQEDSAVYLCASSPDTFNQPQHFGDGTRLSIL.

CDR3 DNA sequence: TGTGCCAGCAGCTTAGGGGTACGGACCTCCTACGAGCAGTACTTC. Encoded protein: CASSLGVRTSYEQYF. This sequence joins TRBV5-6 and TRBJ2-7; maybe TRBD1 (5 bases). The CDR3 runs 15 residues. Trimming stripped 2 bases from V and 0 bases from J, with 12 bases between. CDR1 SGHDT and CDR2 YYEEEE come from the germline V gene.

The V gene is TRBV4-1, the J gene TRBJ2-7, with 8 bases matching TRBD2. Germline V lookup: CDR1 MGHRA, CDR2 YSYEKL. J gave up 2 bases and V 3 bases, and 6 bases lay outside the gene matches. This CDR3 spans 15 amino acids. The CDR3 sequence: CASSQGGLAAYEQYF. CDR3 coding DNA: TGCGCCAGCAGCCAGGGAGGACTAGCAGCCTACGAGCAGTACTTC.

V and J are TRBV2 and TRBJ1-3; D is unresolved. CDR3 length: 12 amino acids. The V end was cut by 4 bases, the J end by 2 bases, with 3 bases between. Germline-derived CDR1 and CDR2 are SNHLY and FYNNEI. CDR3 DNA sequence: TGTGCCAGCAGTGCCGCTGGAAACACCATATATTTT. Encoded protein: CASSAAGNTIYF.

Turning to this clone: One base separates it from a far larger clone, so it is likely a read error. The chain uses TRBV11-2 and TRBJ1-6; D not resolved. Germline CDR1 and CDR2: SGHAT and FQNNGV. The CDR3 runs 12 residues. The ends were cut back, 1 base at V and 8 bases at J, with 3 bases in the middle. CDR3 sequence reads: CASSLGDSPLHF. The CDR3 region has the DNA TGTGCCAGCAGCTTAGGGGATTCACCCCTCCACTTT.

The genes are TRBV11-1 and TRBJ2-1, with D tentatively TRBD2 (5 bases). CDR3 length: 15 residues. CDR1 and CDR2 from the germline V gene are SGHAT and FQDESV (reference sequence). V was pared by 4 bases and J by 6 bases, with 16 bases between. CDR3 protein: CASSWSLLVGNEQFF. The DNA of the CDR3 is TGTGCCAGCAGCTGGAGCTTACTAGTGGGCAATGAGCAGTTCTTC.

The rearrangement uses TRBV25-1 and TRBJ2-3; 9 bases are shared with TRBD2. Per the germline V gene, CDR1 is MGHDK and CDR2 is SYGVNS. This CDR3 has 15 amino acids. The V gene end was trimmed by 1 base and the J gene end by 4 bases; junction bases not matched to a gene: 3. The CDR3 sequence is CASSESRTSADTQYF. In DNA form, the CDR3 reads TGTGCCAGCAGTGAATCGAGGACTAGCGCAGATACGCAGTATTTT.

CDR3 coding DNA: TGCGCCAGCAGCTTGAACAGGGGGCAAGATACGCAGTATTTT. This encodes CASSLNRGQDTQYF. The chain recombines TRBV5-1 with TRBJ2-3, with 9 bases that match TRBD1. V was clipped by 1 base and J by 5 bases; unmatched bases: 2. CDR3 length equals 14 residues. Germline lookup yields CDR1 SGHRS and CDR2 YFSETQ.

V is TRBV28 and J is TRBJ2-7; 7 bases map to TRBD1. With 7 bases clipped from V and 2 bases from J, the junction kept 11 bases outside the gene matches. CDR3 length: 15 residues. Germline V gene data show CDR1 as MDHEN and CDR2 as SYDVKM. Here the CDR3 DNA reads TGTGCCAGCAACAGACGGGTGGGACAGCCCTACGAGCAGTACTTC. Its protein product is CASNRRVGQPYEQYF.

J is TRBJ2-7 and V is TRBV11-2, with TRBD1 matching over 11 bases. The CDR3 length is 14 residues. V was pared by 3 bases and J by 6 bases, with 4 bases of the junction left unmatched. Germline V gene data show CDR1 as SGHAT and CDR2 as FQNNGV. CDR3 bases: TGTGCCAGCAGCTTCACCGGGACAGGGGGCGAGCAGTACTTC. This sequence encodes CASSFTGTGGEQYF.

This clone was seen a handful of times. The rearrangement joins TRBV4-1 to TRBJ2-3; D remains ambiguous. CDR3 length: 17 residues. Trimming pared 5 bases from V and 1 base from J, leaving 19 bases between. The germline V gene encodes CDR1 MGHRA and CDR2 YSYEKL. CDR3 coding DNA: TGCGCCAGCAGCATACGAAGGACGGCGGCGGGCACAGATACGCAGTATTTT. Its protein is CASSIRRTAAGTDTQYF.

This clone was detected only a few times. The V and J genes are TRBV6-6 and TRBJ1-5; D is ambiguous. The CDR3 is 12 residues long. The germline V gene encodes CDR1 MNHNY and CDR2 SVGAGI (reference sequence). The germline V and J ends were trimmed by 8 bases and 4 bases, with 9 bases remaining between them. The CDR3 DNA is TGTGCCAGCCTGGACCGTAATCAGCCCCAGCATTTT. Encoded protein: CASLDRNQPQHF.

The rearrangement uses TRBV15 and TRBJ1-6, with a tentative D call TRBD1 (5 bases). Germline loops: CDR1 LNHNV, CDR2 YYDKDF (reference sequence). The ends were cut back, 5 bases at V and 10 bases at J, with 24 bases in the middle. CDR3 length: 17 amino acids. The CDR3 coding sequence is TGTGCCACCAGCCTGGGGATCGACTCCCAGGGCCTATCACCCCTCCACTTT. The encoded protein is CATSLGIDSQGLSPLHF.

The genes are TRBV12-5 and TRBJ2-7; D gene unclear. Germline V gene data show CDR1 as LGHNT and CDR2 as FRNRAP. With 6 bases removed from V and 4 bases from J, the gap between germline ends came to 7 bases. This CDR3 has 11 residues. This CDR3 reads CASGERYEQYF. CDR3 coding DNA: TGTGCTAGTGGGGAAAGGTACGAGCAGTACTTC.

With respect to this clone: This sample also contains other DNA sequences that code for the same CDR3. The V and J genes are TRBV19 and TRBJ1-5, with D possibly being TRBD1 (5 bases). The length of the CDR3 is 13 residues. The germline V and J ends were trimmed by 5 bases and 4 bases, with 9 bases remaining between them. Germline lookup yields CDR1 LNHDA and CDR2 SQIVND (reference sequence). CDR3 in amino acids: CASSRQSNQPQHF. In DNA, the CDR3 is TGTGCCAGTAGTCGACAGTCAAATCAGCCCCAGCATTTT.

V is TRBV9 and J is TRBJ2-1; no clear D gene. The CDR3 length is 14 residues. Germline V CDR1 and CDR2: SGDLS, YYNGEE. Trimming left V 0 bases short and J 3 bases short, with 7 bases between. The CDR3 region has the DNA TGTGCCAGCAGCGTAGCTGACAACTACAATGAGCAGTTCTTC. This codes for CASSVADNYNEQFF.

The chain uses TRBV29-1 and TRBJ2-5, with 13 bases aligning to TRBD2. CDR3 length: 16 residues. V shed 6 bases and J 0 bases; nucleotides not matched to a gene: 7. The germline gives CDR1 SQVTM, CDR2 ANQGSEA. CDR3 in amino acids: CSVAGLAGAHQETQYF. CDR3 in DNA: TGCAGCGTCGCCGGACTAGCGGGAGCTCACCAAGAGACCCAGTACTTC.

This clone was observed a single time. The chain has TRBV6-5 and TRBJ1-2, with D uncertain. The CDR3 spans 15 residues. Trimming took 5 bases from V and 4 from J, leaving 17 bases between them. In germline, CDR1 is MNHEY, CDR2 SVGAGI. The CDR3 DNA reads TGTGCCAGCAGTCGGCAGGAGCCGAACTTCTATGGCTACACCTTC. Protein sequence: CASSRQEPNFYGYTF.

The chain couples TRBV25-1 to TRBJ1-6, with a possible D match to TRBD1 (6 bases). The CDR3 length is 13 residues. The germline V gene has CDR1 MGHDK and CDR2 SYGVNS. V shed 10 bases and J shed 6 bases, with 13 bases lying between them. The CDR3 DNA is TGTGCCACTAAGGGACACCTTAATTCACCCCTCCACTTT. It yields the protein CATKGHLNSPLHF.

CDR3 protein: CASSLQGAMDTGELFF. In nucleotides, the CDR3 is TGCGCCAGCAGCTTACAGGGGGCGATGGACACCGGGGAGCTGTTTTTT. The chain recombines TRBV5-1 with TRBJ2-2; 9 nucleotides align to TRBD1. CDR3 length: 16 amino acids. The germline CDR1 and CDR2 sequences are SGHRS and YFSETQ. V trimming: 2 bases; J trimming: 3 bases; junction bases outside the gene matches: 5.

V gene TRBV6-1 combines with J gene TRBJ1-2; 9 nucleotides match TRBD1. This CDR3 is 13 amino acids long. V lost 7 bases and J lost 7; bases outside the gene matches: 7. Germline assignment: CDR1 MNHNS and CDR2 SASEGT. The CDR3 here is CASTRDRAAGYTF. The CDR3 nucleotides are TGTGCCAGCACGAGGGACAGGGCAGCTGGCTACACCTTC.

This chain links TRBV5-4 with TRBJ1-2, with D maybe TRBD1 (5 bases). V lost 4 bases and J 7 bases, leaving 20 bases between the germline ends. The CDR3 loop spans 15 amino acids. Germline CDR1 is SGHNT and CDR2 is YYREEE (reference sequence). Written as DNA, the CDR3 is TGTGCCAGCAGCCCGGCCAGGGAGTCAGGGTCTGGCTACACCTTC. Protein sequence: CASSPARESGSGYTF.

The V and J genes are TRBV19 and TRBJ2-7; unclear D gene. V lost 2 bases and J lost 2, with 7 bases in between. The CDR3 covers 13 residues. Germline assignment: CDR1 LNHDA and CDR2 SQIVND (reference sequence). For the CDR3, the DNA is TGTGCCAGTAGTATAAAGCACCCCTACGAGCAGTACTTC. It codes for CASSIKHPYEQYF.

The V gene is TRBV2, the J gene TRBJ2-7; 11 bases align to TRBD2. The ends lost 0 bases at V and 0 bases at J; junction bases unmatched: 10. This CDR3 is 19 amino acids long. Germline loops: CDR1 SNHLY, CDR2 FYNNEI. The DNA for the CDR3 is TGTGCCAGCAGTGAAGCGCCACTAGCGGGGGCTAAAAGCTCCTACGAGCAGTACTTC. As protein: CASSEAPLAGAKSSYEQYF.

The rearrangement joins TRBV28 to TRBJ1-2; 11 nucleotides match TRBD1. V shed 5 bases and J 2 bases; nucleotides not matched to a gene: 4. Looked up from germline, CDR1 is MDHEN and CDR2 is SYDVKM. The CDR3 has 15 amino acids. CDR3 bases: TGTGCCAGCAGTCCGGGGGACAGGGGGAACTATGGCTACACCTTC. This translates into CASSPGDRGNYGYTF.